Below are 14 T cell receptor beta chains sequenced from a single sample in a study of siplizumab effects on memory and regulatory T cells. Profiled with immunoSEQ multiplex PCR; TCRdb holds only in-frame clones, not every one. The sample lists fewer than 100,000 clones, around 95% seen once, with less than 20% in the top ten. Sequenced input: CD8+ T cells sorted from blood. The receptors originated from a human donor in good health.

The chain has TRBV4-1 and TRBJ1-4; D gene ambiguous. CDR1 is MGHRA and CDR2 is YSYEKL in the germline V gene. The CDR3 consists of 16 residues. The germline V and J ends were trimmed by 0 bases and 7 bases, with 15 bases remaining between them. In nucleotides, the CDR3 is TGCGCCAGCAGCCAAGAAAATAAGGAGACACCTGAAAAACTGTTTTTT. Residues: CASSQENKETPEKLFF.

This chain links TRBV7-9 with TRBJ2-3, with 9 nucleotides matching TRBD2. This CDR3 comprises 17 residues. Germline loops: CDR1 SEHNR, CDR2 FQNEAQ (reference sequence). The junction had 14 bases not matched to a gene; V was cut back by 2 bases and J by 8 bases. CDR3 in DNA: TGTGCCAGCAGCTTACCCATACTAGCGGGTGAATCCACTACGCAGTATTTT. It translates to CASSLPILAGESTTQYF.

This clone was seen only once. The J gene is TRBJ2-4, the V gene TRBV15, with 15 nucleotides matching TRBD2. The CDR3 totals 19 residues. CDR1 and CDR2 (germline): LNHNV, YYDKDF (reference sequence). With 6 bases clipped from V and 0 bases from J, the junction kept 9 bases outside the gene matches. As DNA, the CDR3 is TGTGCCACCAGGAGTCCCGGGACTAGCGGGGGGCTAGCCAAAAACATTCAGTACTTC. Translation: CATRSPGTSGGLAKNIQYF.

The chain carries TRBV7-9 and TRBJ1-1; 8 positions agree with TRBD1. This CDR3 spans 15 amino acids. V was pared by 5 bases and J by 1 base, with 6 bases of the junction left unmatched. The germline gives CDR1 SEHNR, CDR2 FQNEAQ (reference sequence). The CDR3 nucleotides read TGTGCCAGCAGCAATAGGACAGGGAAGAACACTGAAGCTTTCTTT. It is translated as CASSNRTGKNTEAFF.

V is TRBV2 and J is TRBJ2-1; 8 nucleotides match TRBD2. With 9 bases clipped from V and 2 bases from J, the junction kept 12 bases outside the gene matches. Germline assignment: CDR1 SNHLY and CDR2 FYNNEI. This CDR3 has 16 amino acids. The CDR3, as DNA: TGTGCCAGGGGTTCGGAGGGACTAGAAACCTACAATGAGCAGTTCTTC. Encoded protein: CARGSEGLETYNEQFF.

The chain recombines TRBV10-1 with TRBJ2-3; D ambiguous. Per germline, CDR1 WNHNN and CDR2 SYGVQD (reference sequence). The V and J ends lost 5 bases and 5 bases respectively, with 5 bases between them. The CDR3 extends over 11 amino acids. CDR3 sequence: CASSHRDTQYF. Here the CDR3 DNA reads TGCGCCAGCAGTCACCGAGATACGCAGTATTTT.

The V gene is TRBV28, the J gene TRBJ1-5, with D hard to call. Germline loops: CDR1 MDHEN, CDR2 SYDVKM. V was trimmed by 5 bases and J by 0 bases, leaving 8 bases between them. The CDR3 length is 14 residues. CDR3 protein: CASSTLYSNQPQHF. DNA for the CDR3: TGTGCCAGCAGTACCCTATATAGCAATCAGCCCCAGCATTTT.

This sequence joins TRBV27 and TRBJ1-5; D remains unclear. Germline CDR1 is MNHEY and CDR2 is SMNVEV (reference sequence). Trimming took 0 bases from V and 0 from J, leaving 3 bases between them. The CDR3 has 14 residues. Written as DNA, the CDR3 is TGTGCCAGCAGTTTATCGAATAGCAATCAGCCCCAGCATTTT. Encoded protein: CASSLSNSNQPQHF.

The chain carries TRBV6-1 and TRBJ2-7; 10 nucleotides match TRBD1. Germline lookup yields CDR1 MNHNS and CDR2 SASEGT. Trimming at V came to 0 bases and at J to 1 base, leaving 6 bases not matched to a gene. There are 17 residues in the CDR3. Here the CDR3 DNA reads TGTGCCAGCAGTGAAGCGGTTTGGGACAGGGGTTCCTACGAGCAGTACTTC. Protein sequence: CASSEAVWDRGSYEQYF.

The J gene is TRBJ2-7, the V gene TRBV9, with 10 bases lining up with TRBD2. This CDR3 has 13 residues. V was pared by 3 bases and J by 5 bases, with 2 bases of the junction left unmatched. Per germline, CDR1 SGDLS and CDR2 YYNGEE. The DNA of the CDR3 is TGTGCCAGCAGCGACGGGACTAGCGACGAGCAGTACTTC. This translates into CASSDGTSDEQYF.

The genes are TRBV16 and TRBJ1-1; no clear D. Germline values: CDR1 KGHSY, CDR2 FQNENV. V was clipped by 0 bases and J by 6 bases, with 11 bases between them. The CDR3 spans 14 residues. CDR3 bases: TGTGCCAGCAGCCAATCCCGGATTGTCGCTGAAGCTTTCTTT. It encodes CASSQSRIVAEAFF. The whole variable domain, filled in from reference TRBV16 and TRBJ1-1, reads GEEVAQTPKHLVRGEGQKAKLYCAPIKGHSYVFWYQQVLKNEFKFLISFQNENVFDETGMPKERFSAKCLPNSPCSLEIQATKLEDSAVYFCASSQSRIVAEAFFGQGTRLTVV.

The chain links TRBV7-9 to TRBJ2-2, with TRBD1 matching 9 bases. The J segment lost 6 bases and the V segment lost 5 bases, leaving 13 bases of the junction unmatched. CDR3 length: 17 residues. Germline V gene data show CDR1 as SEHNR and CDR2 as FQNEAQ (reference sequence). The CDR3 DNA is TGTGCCAGCAGCAAAATACCGGGACAGGGTAGGCCCGGGGAGCTGTTTTTT. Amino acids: CASSKIPGQGRPGELFF.

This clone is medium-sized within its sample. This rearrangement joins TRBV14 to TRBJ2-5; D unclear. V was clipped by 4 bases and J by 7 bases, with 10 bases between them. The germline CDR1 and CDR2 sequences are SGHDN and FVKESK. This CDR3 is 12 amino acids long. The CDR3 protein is CASSLPLGTQYF. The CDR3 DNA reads TGTGCCAGCAGCCTCCCCCTAGGGACCCAGTACTTC.

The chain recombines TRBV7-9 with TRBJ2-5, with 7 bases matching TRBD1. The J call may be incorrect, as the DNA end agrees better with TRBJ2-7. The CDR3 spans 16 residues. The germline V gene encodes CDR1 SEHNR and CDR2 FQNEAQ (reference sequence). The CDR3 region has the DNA TGTGCCAGCAGCTTAGAAGGGACAGTCGATTCCTACGAGCAGTACTTC. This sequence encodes CASSLEGTVDSYEQYF.